This T cell receptor beta chain was retrieved from a study of Graves' ophthalmopathy and Graves' hyperthyroidism. The CDR3 runs to 14 residues. Unmatched junction bases numbered 4, after V lost 6 bases and J lost 6 bases. This clonotype has a count of ten or more. The TCR beta CDR3 regions underwent amplification from RNA transcripts. The workflow started with a first-round RT-PCR run with HTBI primers and then moved on to a second-round multiplex PCR. One entry per CDR3 protein, called by TCRdb with MiXCR from the multiplex PCR reads. The table includes 220,000 or so distinct CDR3 sequences, roughly 21% detected once.

The chain combines TRBV12-3 or TRBV12-4 with TRBJ2-4, with TRBD2 matching 11 bases. Material for sequencing was peripheral blood. The clonotype originates from a woman aged 50 to 65 with Graves' ophthalmopathy. The CDR3 DNA sequence: TGTGCCAGCAGCGCACTAGCGGGAGTAAACATTCAGTACTTC. Its protein is CASSALAGVNIQYF.